Listed here is a single T cell receptor beta chain. Its target is not known. The CDR3 runs to 13 residues. The V and J ends lost 2 bases and 2 bases respectively, with 6 bases between them. CDR1 is ENHRY and CDR2 is SYGVKD in the germline V gene. These data belong to a study of memory CD4+ T cells and cytomegalovirus serostatus. Study summary: This sample comes from healthy Belgian adults, 9 CMV seropositive, approximately 22 seronegative. Study-wide findings and caveats: CMV serostatus prediction reached median AUC approximately 0.95, or 0.91 with US-trained model. Suggested: most of the CMV-linked TCR signature lies in CD4+ memory cells.

Single viable CD3+CD4+CD8-CD45RO+ cells were sorted as the memory CD4+ T cells. Assay used: immunoSEQ multiplex PCR; TCRdb lists only in-frame clones, some missing. In the table there are 61,000 or so clones, around three quarters of which are singletons. The chain recombines TRBV10-3 with TRBJ1-2, with D unresolved. The TCR sequence derives from an adult in good health and CMV-seronegative. Some clones in this sample may be carry-over from other donors' samples. The sequenced sample consisted of memory CD4+ T cells from blood. In DNA, the CDR3 is TGTGCCATCAGTGAGCAGGTGAACTATGGCTACACCTTC. Amino acids: CAISEQVNYGYTF.